The following is a T cell receptor beta chain sequence with its context. Trimming took off 5 bases at V and 7 bases at J, with 18 bases between the two ends. Germline lookup yields CDR1 SGDLS and CDR2 YYNGEE. The CDR3 is made up of 14 amino acids. The data were taken from a study of Ad26.COV2.S vaccination and SARS-CoV-2 variants. Treatment of the sample: 19 received Ad26.COV2.S at low or high dose, single or two shots; about 5 received placebo; per-sample allocation not given. At day 63 after the first vaccine or placebo injection, samples were drawn. Produced via immunoSEQ multiplex PCR; TCRdb's table is partial and in-frame only. The table has about 350,000 clones, 85% seen once.

V usage is TRBV9 and J usage is TRBJ1-1; TRBD1 is a possible D gene (6 bases). The sequence derives from a person between 18 and 60 years old who received the Ad26.COV2.S COVID-19 vaccine or a placebo. The sample was peripheral blood, taken in a trial of Ad26.COV2.S vaccine versus placebo. CDR3 sequence reads: CASRAIRGWGEAFF. The CDR3 DNA reads TGTGCCAGCAGAGCAATCAGGGGTTGGGGTGAAGCTTTCTTT.